What follows is one T cell receptor (beta chain) and its context. These data are taken from a study of blood T cell repertoires in COVID-19. Looking at the study overall: Acute and convalescent COVID-19 samples came from the United States, Italy and Spain.

The ends were cut back, 0 bases at V and 7 bases at J, with 8 bases in the middle. The CDR3 spans 13 residues. In germline, CDR1 is SGHRS, CDR2 YFSETQ. Only in-frame clones appear in the TCRdb table, and some are missing; sequencing was by immunoSEQ multiplex PCR. The table includes roughly 230,000 clones, 89% detected once. The rearrangement links TRBV5-1 to TRBJ2-1; D is possibly TRBD1 (6 bases). This clonotype was sampled from a woman aged 40-49 years who had recovered from COVID-19. The sequenced sample consisted of peripheral blood. The CDR3 nucleotides read TGCGCCAGCAGCTTGGATACAGGGAATGAGCAGTTCTTC. This gives the protein CASSLDTGNEQFF.